This passage covers 3 T cell receptor beta chains from one sample sequenced in a study of control samples from healthy donors and cancer patients. Libraries were prepared by immunoSEQ multiplex PCR; TCRdb keeps only in-frame clonotypes and omits some of them. The table has over 100,000 clones, over 75% seen once. Input material: blood. These receptors all come from a man aged 35 to 55 in good health.

CDR3 DNA: TGTGCCAGCAGCTCAGGGGCCGGGTACGAGCAGTACTTC. This encodes CASSSGAGYEQYF. This chain links TRBV3-1 (or the pseudogene TRBV3-2) with TRBJ2-7; a possible D gene is TRBD1 (6 bases). The CDR3 is made up of 13 amino acids. V lost 5 bases and J lost 4, with 12 bases in between. In germline, CDR1 is LGHDT, CDR2 YNNKEL (reference sequence).

The chain has TRBV28 and TRBJ2-2; D may be TRBD1 (5 bases). Germline V gene data show CDR1 as MDHEN and CDR2 as SYDVKM. With 5 bases removed from V and 6 bases from J, the gap between germline ends came to 13 bases. This CDR3 region has 14 residues. The CDR3 is CASSRTQGPGELFF. The CDR3 nucleotides are TGTGCCAGCAGTCGAACCCAGGGCCCCGGGGAGCTGTTTTTT.

This chain links TRBV5-1 with TRBJ2-1, with TRBD1 as a possible D gene (5 bases). Germline V gives CDR1 SGHRS, CDR2 YFSETQ. CDR3 length: 15 residues. With 7 bases removed from V and 6 bases from J, the gap between germline ends came to 20 bases. CDR3: CASAQDIRVINEQFF. CDR3 nucleotides: TGCGCCAGCGCCCAGGACATAAGAGTCATCAATGAGCAGTTCTTC.